These T cell receptor beta chains were read from a single sample in a study of spatial heterogeneity in lung cancer. One entry per CDR3 protein results from TCRdb running MiXCR on the 5' RACE reads. The repertoire holds 3,000 or so distinct CDR3 sequences, 10% to 14% seen once, with about an eighth in the top ten. The material was lung tumor tissue, obtained at surgery. Receptor source: a male donor with early-stage non-small cell lung cancer. Each CDR3 is given with its conserved first and last residue. Fields, in order: D gene, V gene, J gene, clone size, CDR3 DNA, CDR3 protein. A D gene is named only where the DNA matches it firmly. The size entry is marked missing in some rows and otherwise reads once, few, many or a size class.

>TRBD1|TRBV18|TRBJ2-7|medium-sized
TGTGCCAGCTCACAGGGGGCACAAACCTACGAGCAGTACTTC
CASSQGAQTYEQYF
>.|TRBV7-2|TRBJ2-1|medium-sized
TGTGCCAGCAGCTTACACAGAGACGATGAGCAGTTCTTC
CASSLHRDDEQFF
>TRBD1|TRBV20-1|TRBJ2-7|medium-sized
TGCAGTGCTGGAGTGACAGGGGTAAGGTCTGGGCAGTACTTC
CSAGVTGVRSGQYF
>.|TRBV28|TRBJ1-2|large
TGTGCCAGCAGTAAGATGGACGGAAACTATGGCTACACCTTC
CASSKMDGNYGYTF
>TRBD1|TRBV5-1|TRBJ2-7|few
TGCGCCAGCAGCCCGGGACAGGGTTGGTTCGAGCAGTACTTC
CASSPGQGWFEQYF
>.|TRBV20-1|TRBJ2-1|medium-sized
TGCAGTGCTAGCGGGGACATTGTGCGCGAGCAGTTCTTC
CSASGDIVREQFF
>TRBD2|TRBV5-1|TRBJ2-3|many
TGCGCCAGCGCTGTCGGCCTAGCGGGACCCACAGATACGCAGTATTTT
CASAVGLAGPTDTQYF
>TRBD2|TRBV27|TRBJ2-2|medium-sized
TGTGCCAGCAGTTTGCTACCCCCGGGACTAGCGGCGAACACCGGGGAGCTGTTTTTT
CASSLLPPGLAANTGELFF
>.|TRBV4-1|TRBJ1-2|medium-sized
TGCGCCAGCAGCCGCGGAGTTACTAACTATGGCTACACCTTC
CASSRGVTNYGYTF
>.|TRBV7-2|TRBJ2-3|few
TGTGCCAGCAGCTTAGCTGTTCAAGATACGCAGTATTTT
CASSLAVQDTQYF
>.|TRBV7-9|TRBJ2-2|medium-sized
TGTGCCAGCAGCCAATTATCACCGGGCGGGGAGCTGTTTTTT
CASSQLSPGGELFF
>.|TRBV5-4|TRBJ2-3|few
TGTGCCAGCAGCTTGCACAGACGCACAGATACGCAGTATTTT
CASSLHRRTDTQYF
>.|TRBV11-1|TRBJ2-7|medium-sized
TGTGCCAGCACCCCAGGGGCTCCGGGGCCCCCCTACGAGCAGTACTTC
CASTPGAPGPPYEQYF
>.|TRBV7-2|TRBJ1-1|few
TGTGCCAGCAGCTTAAACGGTGGGAGTGACACTGAAGCTTTCTTT
CASSLNGGSDTEAFF
>.|TRBV23-1|TRBJ2-5|medium-sized
TGCGCCAGTTTTGCGGGAAGCCGGCGGGAGACCCAGTACTTC
CASFAGSRRETQYF
>.|TRBV29-1|TRBJ2-1|medium-sized
TGCAGCGTTAGCCAGGGGAAGGACAATGAGCAGTTCTTC
CSVSQGKDNEQFF
>.|TRBV12-3/TRBV12-4|TRBJ2-3|once
TGTGCCAGCAAACCGATTACAGATACGCAGTATTTT
CASKPITDTQYF
>.|TRBV6-2/TRBV6-3|TRBJ1-5|many
TGTGCCAGCAGACACCCTGAGGGGACCGGCCAGCCCCAGCATTTT
CASRHPEGTGQPQHF
>.|TRBV28|TRBJ1-5|many
TGTGCCAGCAGTCCATTGGGGGTTAGGCAGCCCCAGCATTTT
CASSPLGVRQPQHF
>.|TRBV28|TRBJ2-1|.
TGTGCCAGCAGTTCCTCCACCGACAGATACAATGTGCAGTTCTTC
CASSSSTDRYNVQFF
>.|TRBV29-1|TRBJ1-1|once
TGCAGCGTTGGACAGGAGGGCACTGAAGCTTTCTTT
CSVGQEGTEAFF
>.|TRBV7-2|TRBJ2-2|medium-sized
TGTGCCAGCAAATTTCGTGACACCGGGGAGCTGTTTTTT
CASKFRDTGELFF
>TRBD2|TRBV20-1|TRBJ2-5|medium-sized
TGCAGTGTCAGGCCCTCTAGCGGGAAGTACCAAGAGACCCAGTACTTC
CSVRPSSGKYQETQYF
>.|TRBV7-2|TRBJ2-1|many
TGTGCCAGCAGCTTAAGGTGGGAGGCTGAGCAGTTCTTC
CASSLRWEAEQFF
>TRBD1|TRBV18|TRBJ2-7|medium-sized
TGTGCCAGCTCCAAAGGGACAGAAGAAACCTACGAGCAGTACTTC
CASSKGTEETYEQYF
>.|TRBV30|TRBJ2-5|medium-sized
TGTGCCTGGAGTGTCGGGGCGGAGACCCAGTACTTC
CAWSVGAETQYF
>.|TRBV7-2|TRBJ2-3|many
TGTGCCAGCAGCTTATACGTGGATACGCAGTATTTT
CASSLYVDTQYF
>.|TRBV19|TRBJ1-5|medium-sized
TGTGCCAGTACCCCTTATAGCAATCAGCCCCAGCATTTT
CASTPYSNQPQHF
>.|TRBV28|TRBJ1-5|large
TGTGCCAGCATGGCGAATCAGCCCCAGCATTTT
CASMANQPQHF
>TRBD2|TRBV5-1|TRBJ2-3|medium-sized
TGCGCCAGCAGCTTATCGACTAGCGGGCCTAGCACAGATACGCAGTATTTT
CASSLSTSGPSTDTQYF